Following are 22 T cell receptor beta chains from one sample sequenced in a study of T cells after yellow fever vaccination. TCRdb re-called the 5' RACE reads with MiXCR, one entry per CDR3 protein. Seen here are 180,000 or so distinct CDR3 sequences, roughly 9.6% observed once, and the top ten hold 36%. The sample was CD8+ T cells sorted from PBMCs, taken 15 days after the yellow fever booster vaccination. The receptors derive from a man younger than 30 who received the YFV17D yellow fever vaccine.

The rearrangement uses TRBV4-1 and TRBJ2-7; 7 nucleotides align to TRBD1. Germline V gives CDR1 MGHRA, CDR2 YSYEKL. With 1 base clipped from V and 1 base from J, the junction kept 4 bases outside the gene matches. This CDR3 comprises 15 residues. The CDR3 loop reads CASSQATGWSYEQYF. The CDR3, as DNA: TGCGCCAGCAGCCAAGCGACAGGGTGGTCCTACGAGCAGTACTTC.

The CDR3 here is CASSLKEGIRETQYF. In DNA, the CDR3 is TGTGCCAGCAGCTTAAAAGAGGGGATAAGAGAGACCCAGTACTTC. This chain links TRBV7-9 with TRBJ2-5, with D perhaps being TRBD1 or TRBD2 (5 bases each). V dropped 2 bases and J dropped 4 bases, with 14 bases sitting between them. CDR1 is SEHNR, CDR2 FQNEAQ, per germline (reference sequence). This CDR3 has 15 residues.

The rearrangement links TRBV21-1 to TRBJ2-4; whether TRBD1, the table's D call, matches the DNA was not checked. TRBV21-1 corresponds to a pseudogene. The CDR3 is made up of 15 amino acids. The chain's CDR3 is CASSKGERQGNIQYF. CDR3 in DNA: TGTGCCAGCAGCAAAGGCGAGAGACAGGGGAACATTCAGTACTTC.

This clonotype was detected ten times or more. The rearrangement uses TRBV15 and TRBJ1-1; D might be TRBD1 (6 bases). Germline V CDR1 and CDR2: LNHNV, YYDKDF (reference sequence). V lost 0 bases to trimming and J lost 6 bases, with 11 bases between them. This CDR3 contains 14 residues. The chain's CDR3 is CATSRDQGTPEAFF. CDR3 nucleotide sequence: TGTGCCACCAGCAGAGATCAGGGGACTCCTGAAGCTTTCTTT.

This clonotype was counted ten times or more. The gene calls are TRBV4-3 and TRBJ2-1, with 8 bases identical to TRBD1. The CDR3 is made up of 15 amino acids. The germline V gene has CDR1 LGHNA and CDR2 YSLEER. V dropped 4 bases and J dropped 0; count of bases not matched to a gene: 2. The CDR3 protein is CASSPGTGSYNEQFF. The CDR3 DNA reads as TGCGCCAGCAGCCCCGGGACAGGCTCCTACAATGAGCAGTTCTTC.

This chain connects TRBV15 to TRBJ2-7, with a tentative D call TRBD1 (5 bases). V lost 2 bases and J lost 2, with 10 bases in between. Germline V gene lookup returns CDR1 LNHNV and CDR2 YYDKDF (reference sequence). The CDR3 loop spans 14 amino acids. The CDR3 DNA sequence: TGTGCCACCAGCAGAACAGGTTACCCCTACGAGCAGTACTTC. Its protein is CATSRTGYPYEQYF.

V usage is TRBV13 and J usage is TRBJ1-2, with 9 bases aligning to TRBD1. Trimming cost V 3 bases and J 3 bases; bases outside gene matches: 8. This CDR3 comprises 16 residues. Germline V gives CDR1 PRHDT, CDR2 FYEKMQ (reference sequence). In DNA form, the CDR3 reads TGTGCCAGCAGCTTGGGTGACAGGGGGAGGTACTATGGCTACACCTTC. Translated, it gives CASSLGDRGRYYGYTF.

The CDR3 region has the DNA TGTGCCAGCAGTTTATCAGGGGGGAGGATGAATCAGCCCCAGCATTTT. Amino acids: CASSLSGGRMNQPQHF. This chain connects TRBV27 to TRBJ1-5; a weak D match, TRBD1 (6 bases). The V gene's germline CDR1 is MNHEY and CDR2 SMNVEV (reference sequence). Trimming removed 0 bases from V and 4 bases from J, with 13 bases in between. The CDR3 runs 16 residues.

J is TRBJ2-5 and V is TRBV12-3 or TRBV12-4, with D possibly TRBD2 on 6 matching bases. The CDR3 runs to 15 residues. V was clipped by 5 bases and J by 5 bases, with 18 bases between them. The CDR3 nucleotides read TGTGCCAGCAGTCCCGGGGATAGCGGAGAGGAGACCCAGTACTTC. This codes for CASSPGDSGEETQYF.

This rearrangement joins TRBV27 to TRBJ1-2; D is unresolved. Germline V lookup: CDR1 MNHEY, CDR2 SMNVEV (reference sequence). V was clipped by 6 bases and J by 8 bases, with 13 bases between them. CDR3 size: 12 residues. The CDR3 DNA is TGTGCCAGCAGGTCTGGGGTGGAAGGCTACACCTTC. Translating gives CASRSGVEGYTF.

The rearrangement links TRBV10-3 to TRBJ1-1; a weak D match, TRBD1 (6 bases). CDR1 and CDR2 from the germline V gene are ENHRY and SYGVKD. V shed 3 bases and J shed 0 bases, with 17 bases lying between them. The CDR3 has 17 residues. CDR3 nucleotides: TGTGCCATCAGTGAAGGCCACCTACAGGGCCTGAACACTGAAGCTTTCTTT. Residues: CAISEGHLQGLNTEAFF.

The table lists this clonotype with a few counts. V usage is TRBV29-1 and J usage is TRBJ2-5; D is possibly TRBD1 (6 bases). The CDR3 has 14 residues. Trimming took 3 bases from V and 2 from J, leaving 13 bases between them. Germline CDR1 SQVTM, CDR2 ANQGSEA. CDR3 region: CSVEGRGQQETQYF. The CDR3 DNA reads as TGCAGCGTTGAGGGCAGGGGTCAGCAAGAGACCCAGTACTTC.

In this sample, this clonotype turned up a few times. CDR3 nucleotide sequence: TGTGCCAGTAGTATGTACGGCAGCAATCAGCCCCAGCATTTT. This translates into CASSMYGSNQPQHF. The genes are TRBV19 and TRBJ1-5; D uncertain. V lost 3 bases and J 1 base, leaving 7 bases between the germline ends. Germline CDR1 reads LNHDA; CDR2 reads SQIVND (reference sequence). There are 14 residues in the CDR3.

This clonotype was recorded many times. The chain employs TRBV4-3 and TRBJ2-3; 11 bases are a match to TRBD2. Germline V gene data show CDR1 as LGHNA and CDR2 as YSLEER. CDR3 length: 18 amino acids. V lost 3 bases, J lost 4 bases, and 12 bases stayed unmatched. CDR3 sequence (DNA): TGCGCCAGCAGCCAGGGGAGACTAGCGGGGAGGGGCTCAGATACGCAGTATTTT. It is translated as CASSQGRLAGRGSDTQYF.

This clonotype came up a few times. The V gene is TRBV11-2, the J gene TRBJ2-7, with D tentatively TRBD2 (6 bases). From germline, CDR1 is SGHAT and CDR2 FQNNGV. The CDR3 totals 16 residues. V dropped 1 base and J dropped 3 bases, with 16 bases sitting between them. CDR3 DNA: TGTGCCAGCAGCTTAGTGGTGGGTCTGGGGGGCTACGAGCAGTACTTC. It yields the protein CASSLVVGLGGYEQYF. The variable domain in full, completed from reference TRBV11-2 and TRBJ2-7, reads EAGVAQSPRYKIIEKRQSVAFWCNPISGHATLYWYQQILGQGPKLLIQFQNNGVVDDSQLPKDRFSAERLKGVDSTLKIQPAKLEDSAVYLCASSLVVGLGGYEQYFGPGTRLTVT.

This chain joins TRBV19 and TRBJ2-1, with TRBD2 matching over 9 bases. The CDR3 totals 14 residues. Germline V lookup: CDR1 LNHDA, CDR2 SQIVND (reference sequence). The V gene end was trimmed by 5 bases and the J gene end by 6 bases; junction bases not matched to a gene: 5. CDR3 nucleotide sequence: TGTGCCAGTAGTTCTAGCGGGGCCTCCAATGAGCAGTTCTTC. Protein product: CASSSSGASNEQFF.

In this sample, this clonotype turned up a few times. This chain links TRBV6-2 or TRBV6-3 with TRBJ1-1, with no clear D. CDR1 and CDR2 (germline): MNHEY, SVGEGT. V gave up 6 bases and J gave up 6 bases, with 29 bases separating them. The CDR3 runs 18 residues. The CDR3 DNA reads as TGTGCCAGCAGGCTAGGCCTACAGCACGAGACCCCTATGGCTGAAGCTTTCTTT. Translation: CASRLGLQHETPMAEAFF.

V and J are TRBV4-1 and TRBJ2-2, with 10 positions matching TRBD1. The junction had 4 bases not matched to a gene; V was cut back by 0 bases and J by 6 bases. Germline V CDR1 and CDR2: MGHRA, YSYEKL. This CDR3 has 16 residues. The CDR3 is CASSQDPGTGAGELFF. The CDR3 DNA reads as TGCGCCAGCAGCCAAGATCCCGGGACAGGGGCCGGGGAGCTGTTTTTT.

In this sample, this clonotype turned up a few times. This chain joins TRBV7-9 and TRBJ2-7; tentatively, D is TRBD1 (6 bases). Germline assignment: CDR1 SEHNR and CDR2 FQNEAQ (reference sequence). The length of the CDR3 is 14 residues. Between the trimmed V and J ends, which lost 4 bases and 3 bases, there was a span of 13 bases. The DNA for the CDR3 is TGTGCCAGCAGCTCCACAGGGAGTGACTACGAGCAGTACTTC. The encoded protein is CASSSTGSDYEQYF.

This clonotype came up a few times. This chain connects TRBV4-1 to TRBJ2-7, with 7 bases aligning to TRBD2. The germline V gene has CDR1 MGHRA and CDR2 YSYEKL. V lost 0 bases and J lost 6; bases outside the gene matches: 11. The CDR3 has 16 residues. In nucleotides, the CDR3 is TGCGCCAGCAGCCAAGATACGGGGAGGGCCTCGCGCGAGCAGTACTTC. Its translation: CASSQDTGRASREQYF.

Ten or more counts support this clonotype. The CDR3 spells CASSLRDPRFPDTQYF. DNA of the CDR3: TGCGCCAGCAGCCTCCGGGACCCCCGTTTTCCAGATACGCAGTATTTT. This chain links TRBV4-1 with TRBJ2-3; either TRBD1 or TRBD2 may supply D (5 bases each). With 4 bases removed from V and 4 bases from J, the gap between germline ends came to 18 bases. The length of the CDR3 is 16 residues. Germline values: CDR1 MGHRA, CDR2 YSYEKL.

This clonotype was found a few times. The chain employs TRBV20-1 and TRBJ2-7; TRBD2 matches at 9 bases. J was trimmed by 0 bases and V by 3 bases; bases with no gene match: 6. From germline, CDR1 is DFQATT and CDR2 SNEGSKA (reference sequence). The CDR3 is made up of 15 amino acids. The CDR3 reads CSASRLAVISYEQYV. CDR3 coding DNA: TGCAGTGCTAGCAGACTAGCGGTGATCTCCTACGAGCAGTACGTC.